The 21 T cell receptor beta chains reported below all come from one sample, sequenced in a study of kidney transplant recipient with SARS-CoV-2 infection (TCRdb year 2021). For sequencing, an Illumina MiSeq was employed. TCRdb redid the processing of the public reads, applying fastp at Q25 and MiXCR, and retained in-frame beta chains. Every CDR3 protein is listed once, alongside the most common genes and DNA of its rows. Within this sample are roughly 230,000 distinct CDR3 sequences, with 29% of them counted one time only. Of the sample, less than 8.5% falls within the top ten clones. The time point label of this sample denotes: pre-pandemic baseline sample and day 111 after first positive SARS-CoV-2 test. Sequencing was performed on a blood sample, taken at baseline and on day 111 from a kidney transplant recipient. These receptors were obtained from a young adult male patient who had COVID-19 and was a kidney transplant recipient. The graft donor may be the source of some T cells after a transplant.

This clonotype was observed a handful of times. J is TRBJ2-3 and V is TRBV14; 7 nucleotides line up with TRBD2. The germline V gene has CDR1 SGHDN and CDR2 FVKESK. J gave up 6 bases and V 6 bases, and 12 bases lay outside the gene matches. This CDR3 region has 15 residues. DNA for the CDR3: TGTGCCAGCAGTCAGAACCGGGAGGCGGGGGATACGCAGTATTTT. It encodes CASSQNREAGDTQYF.

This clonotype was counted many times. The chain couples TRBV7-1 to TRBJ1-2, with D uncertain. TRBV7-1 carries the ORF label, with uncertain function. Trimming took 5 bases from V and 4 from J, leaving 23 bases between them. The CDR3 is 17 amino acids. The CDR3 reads CASSRFSHEGKTYGYTF. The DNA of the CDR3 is TGTGCCAGCAGCCGTTTCAGTCACGAGGGAAAGACCTATGGCTACACCTTC.

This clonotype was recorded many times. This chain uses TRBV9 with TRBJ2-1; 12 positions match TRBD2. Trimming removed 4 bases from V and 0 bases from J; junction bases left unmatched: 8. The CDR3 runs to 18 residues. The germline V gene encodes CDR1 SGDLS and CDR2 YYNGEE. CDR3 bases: TGTGCCAGCAGCACCCCTCGACTAGCGGGGGACTCCTACAATGAGCAGTTCTTC. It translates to CASSTPRLAGDSYNEQFF.

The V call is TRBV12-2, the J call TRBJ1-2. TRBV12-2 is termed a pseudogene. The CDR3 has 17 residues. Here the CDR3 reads CASRGRRTSRKTYGYTF. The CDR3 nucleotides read TGTGCAAGTCGCGGACGAAGGACTTCACGAAAGACCTATGGCTACACCTTC.

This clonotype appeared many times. The CDR3 loop reads CASSTQLRANGGELFF. The CDR3 bases are TGTGCCAGCAGCACCCAACTTCGGGCTAACGGCGGGGAGCTGTTTTTT. The chain recombines TRBV11-2 with TRBJ2-2; unclear D gene. This CDR3 contains 16 residues. Germline V gene sequence: CDR1 SGHAT, CDR2 FQNNGV. Trimming took 5 bases from V and 7 from J, leaving 20 bases between them. The full variable domain, with the rest looked up from reference TRBV11-2 and TRBJ2-2, is EAGVAQSPRYKIIEKRQSVAFWCNPISGHATLYWYQQILGQGPKLLIQFQNNGVVDDSQLPKDRFSAERLKGVDSTLKIQPAKLEDSAVYLCASSTQLRANGGELFFGEGSRLTVL.

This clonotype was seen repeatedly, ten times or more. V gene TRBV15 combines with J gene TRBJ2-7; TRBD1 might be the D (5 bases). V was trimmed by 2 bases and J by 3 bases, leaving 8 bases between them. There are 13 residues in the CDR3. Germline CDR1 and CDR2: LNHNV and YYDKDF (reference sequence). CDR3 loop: CATSRLDSYEQYF. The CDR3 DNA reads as TGTGCCACCAGCAGACTAGACAGCTACGAGCAGTACTTC.

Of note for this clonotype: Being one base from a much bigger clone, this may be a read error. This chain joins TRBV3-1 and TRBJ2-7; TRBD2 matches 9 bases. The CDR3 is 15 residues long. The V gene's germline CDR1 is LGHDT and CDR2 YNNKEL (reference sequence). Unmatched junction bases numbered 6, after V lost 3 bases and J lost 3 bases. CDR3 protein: CASSHLAGTIYEQYF. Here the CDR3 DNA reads TGTGCCAGCAGCCATCTAGCGGGGACAATCTACGAGCAGTACTTC.

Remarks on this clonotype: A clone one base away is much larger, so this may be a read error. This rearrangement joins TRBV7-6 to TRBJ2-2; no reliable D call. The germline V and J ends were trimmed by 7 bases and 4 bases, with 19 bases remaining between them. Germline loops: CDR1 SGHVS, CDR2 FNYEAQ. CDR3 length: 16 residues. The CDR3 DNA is TGTGCCAGCAACCCCCGGACGCCCCCTAGCACCGGGGAGCTGTTTTTT. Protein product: CASNPRTPPSTGELFF.

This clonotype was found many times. The CDR3 sequence: CSASRASGVRETQYF. In DNA, the CDR3 is TGCAGTGCTAGTAGGGCTAGCGGGGTCCGAGAGACCCAGTACTTC. The J gene is TRBJ2-5, the V gene TRBV20-1, with 9 bases that match TRBD2. Germline values: CDR1 DFQATT, CDR2 SNEGSKA (reference sequence). This CDR3 is 15 amino acids long. With 3 bases clipped from V and 4 bases from J, the junction kept 9 bases outside the gene matches.

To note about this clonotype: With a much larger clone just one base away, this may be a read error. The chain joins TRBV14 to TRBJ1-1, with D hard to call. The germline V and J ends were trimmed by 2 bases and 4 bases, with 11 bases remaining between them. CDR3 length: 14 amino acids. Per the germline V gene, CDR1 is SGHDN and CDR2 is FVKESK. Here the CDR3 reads CASSQMRTTTEAFF. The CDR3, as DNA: TGTGCCAGCAGCCAAATGCGTACAACCACTGAAGCTTTCTTT. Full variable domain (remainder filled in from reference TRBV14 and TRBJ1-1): EAGVTQFPSHSVIEKGQTVTLRCDPISGHDNLYWYRRVMGKEIKFLLHFVKESKQDESGMPNNRFLAERTGGTYSTLKVQPAELEDSGVYFCASSQMRTTTEAFFGQGTRLTVV.

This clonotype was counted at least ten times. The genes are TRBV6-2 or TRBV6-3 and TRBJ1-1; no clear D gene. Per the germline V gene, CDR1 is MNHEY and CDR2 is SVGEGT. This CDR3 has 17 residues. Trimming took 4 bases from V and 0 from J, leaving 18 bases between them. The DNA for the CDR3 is TGTGCCAGCAGTTCAGAGCGTCGATTCCCAGTGAACACTGAAGCTTTCTTT. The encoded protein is CASSSERRFPVNTEAFF.

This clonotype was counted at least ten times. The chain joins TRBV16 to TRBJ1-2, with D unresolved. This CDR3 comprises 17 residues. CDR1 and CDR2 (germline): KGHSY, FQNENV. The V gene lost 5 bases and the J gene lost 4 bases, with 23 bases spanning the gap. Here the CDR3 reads CASSERRVVRKTYGYTF. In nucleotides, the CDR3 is TGTGCCAGCAGCGAAAGAAGGGTCGTTAGAAAGACCTATGGCTACACCTTC.

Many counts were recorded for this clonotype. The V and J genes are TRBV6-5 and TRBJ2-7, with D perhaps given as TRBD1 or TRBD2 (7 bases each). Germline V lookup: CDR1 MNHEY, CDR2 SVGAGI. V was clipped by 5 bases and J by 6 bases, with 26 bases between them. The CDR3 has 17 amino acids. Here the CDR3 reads CASSPRGGRALTGEQYF. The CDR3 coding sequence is TGTGCCAGCAGTCCCAGGGGGGGACGAGCCTTAACCGGCGAGCAGTACTTC.

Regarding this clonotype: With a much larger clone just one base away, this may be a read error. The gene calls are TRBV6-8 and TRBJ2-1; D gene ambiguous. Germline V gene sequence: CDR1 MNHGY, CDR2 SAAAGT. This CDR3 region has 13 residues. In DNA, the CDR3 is TGTGCCAGCATGTATTACGTGGGCGATGAGCGGTTCTTC. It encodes CASMYYVGDERFF.

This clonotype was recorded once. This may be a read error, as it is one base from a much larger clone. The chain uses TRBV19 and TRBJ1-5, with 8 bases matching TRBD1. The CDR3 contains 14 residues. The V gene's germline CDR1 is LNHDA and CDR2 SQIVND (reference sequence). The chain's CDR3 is CVSRSGQGSQPQHF. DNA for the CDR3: TGTGTCAGTAGGAGTGGACAGGGTAGCCAGCCCCAGCATTTT.

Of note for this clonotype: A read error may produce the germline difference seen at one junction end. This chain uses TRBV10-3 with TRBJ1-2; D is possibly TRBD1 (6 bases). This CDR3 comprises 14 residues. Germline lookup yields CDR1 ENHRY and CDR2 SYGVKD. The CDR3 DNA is TGTGCCATCAGTGACTCCAGGGGAGTGGATGGCTCCACCTTC. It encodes CAISDSRGVDGSTF.

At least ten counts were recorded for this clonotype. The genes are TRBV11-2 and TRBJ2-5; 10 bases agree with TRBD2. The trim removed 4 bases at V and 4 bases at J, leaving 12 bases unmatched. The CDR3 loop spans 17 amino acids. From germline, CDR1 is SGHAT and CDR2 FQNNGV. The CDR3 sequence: CASSSGTLAGVGETQYF. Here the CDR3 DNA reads TGTGCCAGCAGCTCCGGGACTCTAGCGGGAGTGGGAGAGACCCAGTACTTC.

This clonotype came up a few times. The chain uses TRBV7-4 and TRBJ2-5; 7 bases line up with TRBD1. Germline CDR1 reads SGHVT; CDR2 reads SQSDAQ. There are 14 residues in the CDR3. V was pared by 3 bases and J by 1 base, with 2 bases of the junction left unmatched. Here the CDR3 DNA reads TGTGCCAGCAGCTTTAACAGGGGCCAAGAGACCCAGTACTTC. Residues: CASSFNRGQETQYF.

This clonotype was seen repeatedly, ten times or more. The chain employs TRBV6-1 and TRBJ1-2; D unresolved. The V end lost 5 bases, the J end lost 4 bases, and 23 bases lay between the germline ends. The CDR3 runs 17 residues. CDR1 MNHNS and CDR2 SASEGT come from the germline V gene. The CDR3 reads CASSTPFSMRKTYGYTF. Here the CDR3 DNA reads TGTGCCAGCAGTACGCCCTTCTCTATGCGAAAGACCTATGGCTACACCTTC.

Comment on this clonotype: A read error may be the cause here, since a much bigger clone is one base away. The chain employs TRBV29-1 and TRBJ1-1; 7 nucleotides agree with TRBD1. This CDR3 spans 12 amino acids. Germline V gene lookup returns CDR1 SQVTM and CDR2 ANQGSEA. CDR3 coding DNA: TGCAGCGTTGTGGGACAGAACACTGAAGCTTCCTTT. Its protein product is CSVVGQNTEASF.

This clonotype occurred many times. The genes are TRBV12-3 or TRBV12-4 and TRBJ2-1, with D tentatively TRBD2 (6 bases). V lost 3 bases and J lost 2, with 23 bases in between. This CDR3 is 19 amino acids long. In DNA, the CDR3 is TGTGCCAGCAGTTTTGGGGGATCATGGGGGGAGGCGACCTACAATGAGCAGTTCTTC. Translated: CASSFGGSWGEATYNEQFF.